The entry below gives a single T cell receptor (beta chain) sequence along with its context. The sample belongs to a study of blood T cell repertoires in COVID-19. About the study: The United States, Italy and Spain were the sources of the acute and convalescent COVID-19 samples. Sample material is recorded as cDNA or gDNA derived from T cells, B-cell-depleted T cells, or PBMCs.

The authors' processing: It was from reference gene primer amplification that nucleated cell counts were estimated. Clones were sequenced by immunoSEQ multiplex PCR, and TCRdb holds only the in-frame ones, with some missing. Clone size and the V and J calls come from that table; the DNA yielded D and trimming. The sample lists roughly 210,000 clones; 80% to 85% were seen once. The TCR originated in a woman older than 75 with COVID-19, enrolled during active disease. The sequencing input was peripheral blood.

The CDR3 nucleotides read TGTGCCATCAGTCCGGGGGATGAAAACACCGGGGAGCTGTTTTTT. Amino acid sequence: CAISPGDENTGELFF. The chain couples TRBV10-3 to TRBJ2-2; the D gene is possibly TRBD2 (6 bases). Germline V gene lookup returns CDR1 ENHRY and CDR2 SYGVKD. CDR3 size: 15 residues. V lost 5 bases to trimming and J lost 2 bases, with 12 bases between them.